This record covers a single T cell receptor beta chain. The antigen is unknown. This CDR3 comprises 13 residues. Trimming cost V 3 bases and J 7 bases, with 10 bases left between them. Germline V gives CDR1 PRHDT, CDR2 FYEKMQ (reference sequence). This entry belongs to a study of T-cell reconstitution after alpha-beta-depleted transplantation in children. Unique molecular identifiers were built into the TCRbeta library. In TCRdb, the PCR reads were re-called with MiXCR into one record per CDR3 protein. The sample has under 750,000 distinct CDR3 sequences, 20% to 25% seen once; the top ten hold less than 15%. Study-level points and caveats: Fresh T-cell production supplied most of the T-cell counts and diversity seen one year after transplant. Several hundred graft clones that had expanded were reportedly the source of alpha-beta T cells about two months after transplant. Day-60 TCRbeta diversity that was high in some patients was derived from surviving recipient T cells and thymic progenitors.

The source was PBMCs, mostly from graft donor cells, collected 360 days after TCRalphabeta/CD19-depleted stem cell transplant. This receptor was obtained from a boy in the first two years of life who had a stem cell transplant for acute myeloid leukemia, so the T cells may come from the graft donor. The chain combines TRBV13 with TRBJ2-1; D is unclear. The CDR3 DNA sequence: TGTGCCAGCAGCTTCCCCCCTTCTAATGAGCAGTTCTTC. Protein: CASSFPPSNEQFF.